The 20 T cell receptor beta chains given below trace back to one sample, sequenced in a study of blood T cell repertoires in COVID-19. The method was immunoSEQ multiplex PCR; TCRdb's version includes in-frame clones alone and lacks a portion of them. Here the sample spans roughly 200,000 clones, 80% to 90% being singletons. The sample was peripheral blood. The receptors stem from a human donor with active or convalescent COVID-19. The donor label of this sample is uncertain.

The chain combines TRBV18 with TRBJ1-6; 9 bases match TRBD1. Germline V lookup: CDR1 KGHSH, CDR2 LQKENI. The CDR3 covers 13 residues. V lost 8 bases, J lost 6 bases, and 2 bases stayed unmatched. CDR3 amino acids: CASGQGSNSPLHF. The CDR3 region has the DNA TGTGCCAGCGGACAGGGGTCTAATTCACCCCTCCACTTT.

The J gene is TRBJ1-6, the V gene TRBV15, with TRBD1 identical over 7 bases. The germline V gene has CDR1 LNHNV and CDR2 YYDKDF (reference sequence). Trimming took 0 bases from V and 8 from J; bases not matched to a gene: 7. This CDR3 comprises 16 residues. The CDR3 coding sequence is TGTGCCACCAGCAGAGATTGGAGGGACAGCCATTCACCCCTCCACTTT. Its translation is CATSRDWRDSHSPLHF.

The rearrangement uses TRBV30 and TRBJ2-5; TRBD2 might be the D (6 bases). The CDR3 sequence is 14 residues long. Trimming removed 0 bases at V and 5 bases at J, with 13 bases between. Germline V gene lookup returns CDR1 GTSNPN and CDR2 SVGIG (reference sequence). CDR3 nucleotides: TGTGCCTGGAGTGTCTCTCTAGCGCGGGAGACCCAGTACTTC. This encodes CAWSVSLARETQYF.

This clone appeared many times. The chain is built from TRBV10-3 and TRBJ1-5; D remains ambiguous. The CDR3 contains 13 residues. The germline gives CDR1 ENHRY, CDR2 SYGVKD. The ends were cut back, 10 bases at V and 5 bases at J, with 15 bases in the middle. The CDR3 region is CATSGEMDQPQHF. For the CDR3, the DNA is TGTGCCACTTCCGGAGAGATGGATCAGCCCCAGCATTTT.

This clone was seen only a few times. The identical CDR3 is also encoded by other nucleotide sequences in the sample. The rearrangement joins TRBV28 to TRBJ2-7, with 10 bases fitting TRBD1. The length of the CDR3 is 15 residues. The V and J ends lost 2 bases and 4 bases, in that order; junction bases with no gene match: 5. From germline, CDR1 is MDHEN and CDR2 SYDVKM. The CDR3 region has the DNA TGTGCCAGCAGTTTACCGGGACAGGGGAGTTACGAGCAGTACTTC. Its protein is CASSLPGQGSYEQYF.

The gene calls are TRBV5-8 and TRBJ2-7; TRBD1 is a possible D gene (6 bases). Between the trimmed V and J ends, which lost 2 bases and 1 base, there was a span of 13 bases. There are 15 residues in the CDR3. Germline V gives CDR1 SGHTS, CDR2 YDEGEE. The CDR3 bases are TGTGCCAGCAGCTTTGTGGGGGCTGGGTCCTACGAGCAGTACTTC. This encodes CASSFVGAGSYEQYF.

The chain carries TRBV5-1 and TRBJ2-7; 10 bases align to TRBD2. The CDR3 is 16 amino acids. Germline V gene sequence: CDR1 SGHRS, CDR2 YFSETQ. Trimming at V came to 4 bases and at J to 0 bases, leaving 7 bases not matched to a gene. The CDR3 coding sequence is TGCGCCAGCAGCGTAACCCCTAGCGGGAGCTCCTACGAGCAGTACTTC. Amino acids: CASSVTPSGSSYEQYF. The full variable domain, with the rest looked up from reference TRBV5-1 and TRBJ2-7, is KAGVTQTPRYLIKTRGQQVTLSCSPISGHRSVSWYQQTPGQGLQFLFEYFSETQRNKGNFPGRFSGRQFSNSRSEMNVSTLELGDSALYLCASSVTPSGSSYEQYFGPGTRLTVT.

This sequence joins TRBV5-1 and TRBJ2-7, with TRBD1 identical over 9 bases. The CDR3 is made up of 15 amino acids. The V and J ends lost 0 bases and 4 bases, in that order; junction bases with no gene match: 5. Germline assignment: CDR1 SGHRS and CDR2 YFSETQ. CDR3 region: CASSLGGQGDYEQYF. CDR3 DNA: TGCGCCAGCAGCTTGGGGGGACAGGGAGATTACGAGCAGTACTTC.

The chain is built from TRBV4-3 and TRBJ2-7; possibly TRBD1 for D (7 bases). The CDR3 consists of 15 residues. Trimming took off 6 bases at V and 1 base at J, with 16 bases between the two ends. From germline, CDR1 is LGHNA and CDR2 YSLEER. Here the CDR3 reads CASSTSGDRSYEQYF. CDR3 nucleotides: TGCGCCAGCAGTACCTCGGGGGACAGATCCTACGAGCAGTACTTC.

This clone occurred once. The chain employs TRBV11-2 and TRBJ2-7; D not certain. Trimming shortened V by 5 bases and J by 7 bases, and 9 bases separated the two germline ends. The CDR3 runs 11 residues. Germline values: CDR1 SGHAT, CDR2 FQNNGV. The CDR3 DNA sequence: TGTGCCAGCAGCCGGGTAGGTGAGCAGTACTTC. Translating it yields CASSRVGEQYF.

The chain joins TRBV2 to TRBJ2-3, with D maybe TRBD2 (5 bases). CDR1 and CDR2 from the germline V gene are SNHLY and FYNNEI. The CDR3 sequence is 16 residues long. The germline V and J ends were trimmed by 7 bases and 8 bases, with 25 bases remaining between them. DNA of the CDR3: TGTGCCAGCATTAATGAGGGCTTGGGCGGAGGTGGTACGCAGTATTTT. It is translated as CASINEGLGGGGTQYF.

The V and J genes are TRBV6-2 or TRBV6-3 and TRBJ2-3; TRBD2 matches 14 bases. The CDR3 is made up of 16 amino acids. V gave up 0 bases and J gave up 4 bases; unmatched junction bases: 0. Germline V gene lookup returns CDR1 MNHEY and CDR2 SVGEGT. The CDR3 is CASSYSTSGGADTQYF. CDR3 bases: TGTGCCAGCAGTTACTCGACTAGCGGGGGGGCAGATACGCAGTATTTT.

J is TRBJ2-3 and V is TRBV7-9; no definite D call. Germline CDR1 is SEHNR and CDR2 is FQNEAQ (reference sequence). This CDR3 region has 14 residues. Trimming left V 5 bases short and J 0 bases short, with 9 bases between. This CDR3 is CASSLIASTDTQYF. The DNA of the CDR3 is TGTGCCAGCAGCCTTATAGCTAGCACAGATACGCAGTATTTT.

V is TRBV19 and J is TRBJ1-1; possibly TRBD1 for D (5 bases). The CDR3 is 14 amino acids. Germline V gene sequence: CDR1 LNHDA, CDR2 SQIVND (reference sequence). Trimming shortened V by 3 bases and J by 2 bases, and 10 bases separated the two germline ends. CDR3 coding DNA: TGTGCCAGTAGTATGTGGGGCCTAAACACTGAAGCTTTCTTT. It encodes CASSMWGLNTEAFF.

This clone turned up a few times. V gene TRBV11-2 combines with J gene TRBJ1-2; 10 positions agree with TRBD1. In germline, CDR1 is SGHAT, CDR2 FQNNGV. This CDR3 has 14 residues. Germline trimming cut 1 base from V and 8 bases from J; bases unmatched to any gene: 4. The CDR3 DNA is TGTGCCAGCAGCTTAGGACAGGGGGCAGGAGGCTACACCTTC. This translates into CASSLGQGAGGYTF.

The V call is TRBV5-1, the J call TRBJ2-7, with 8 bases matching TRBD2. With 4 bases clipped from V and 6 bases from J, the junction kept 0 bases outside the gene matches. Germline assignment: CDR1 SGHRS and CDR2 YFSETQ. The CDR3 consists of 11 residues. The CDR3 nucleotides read TGCGCCAGCAGCCGGGGGGGCGAGCAGTACTTC. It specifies CASSRGGEQYF.

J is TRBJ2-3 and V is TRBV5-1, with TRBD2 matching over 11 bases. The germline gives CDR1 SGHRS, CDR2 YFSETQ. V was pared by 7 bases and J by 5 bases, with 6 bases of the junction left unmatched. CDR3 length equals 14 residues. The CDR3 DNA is TGCGCCAGCCGCATCACTAGCGGGGGAGATACGCAGTATTTT. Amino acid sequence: CASRITSGGDTQYF.

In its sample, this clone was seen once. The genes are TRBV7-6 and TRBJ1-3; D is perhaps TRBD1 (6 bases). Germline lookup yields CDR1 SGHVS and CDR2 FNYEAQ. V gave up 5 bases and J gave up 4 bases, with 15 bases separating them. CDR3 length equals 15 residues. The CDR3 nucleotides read TGTGCCAGCAGCCTAGGCGGGGGGGCCGGAAACACCATATATTTT. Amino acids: CASSLGGGAGNTIYF.

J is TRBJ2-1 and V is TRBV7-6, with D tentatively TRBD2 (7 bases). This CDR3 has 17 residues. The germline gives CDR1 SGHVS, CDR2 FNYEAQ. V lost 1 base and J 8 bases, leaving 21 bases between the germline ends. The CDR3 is CASSLEKIGTGGHEQFF. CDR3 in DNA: TGTGCCAGCAGCTTAGAAAAGATAGGGACCGGGGGGCATGAGCAGTTCTTC.

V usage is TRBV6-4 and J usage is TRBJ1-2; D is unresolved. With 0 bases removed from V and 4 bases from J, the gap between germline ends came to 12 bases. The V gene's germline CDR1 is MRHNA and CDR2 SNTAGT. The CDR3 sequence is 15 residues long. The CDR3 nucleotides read TGTGCCAGCAGTGACTCTTGGGGAGGAGGCTATGGCTACACCTTC. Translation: CASSDSWGGGYGYTF.